This T cell receptor (beta chain) was documented in a study of T cell repertoires in cytomegalovirus infection. Overall study results and limits: In two of eight donors, the top clonotype was HLA-C-restricted CMV-specific.

This clonotype has only a few counts. Its specificity is unknown. One entry per CDR3 protein, called by TCRdb with MiXCR from the reads. The sample has roughly 320,000 distinct CDR3 sequences; roughly 9.5% are singletons. The CDR3 loop spans 14 amino acids. The ends were cut back, 3 bases at V and 5 bases at J, with 13 bases in the middle. The chain links TRBV12-3 or TRBV12-4 to TRBJ2-5; D gene ambiguous. This clonotype was obtained from a human donor in good health (CMV status not recorded). Some clones in this sample may be carry-over from other donors' samples. Material: PBMCs. The CDR3 is CASSFEDPPETQYF. Here the CDR3 DNA reads TGTGCCAGCAGTTTCGAGGACCCCCCGGAGACCCAGTACTTC.